The following is a TCR beta chain sequence with its context. The germline V and J ends were trimmed by 1 base and 3 bases, with 9 bases remaining between them. The germline gives CDR1 LGHDT, CDR2 YNNKEL (reference sequence). This CDR3 region has 15 residues. The source of the sample is a study of control samples from healthy donors and cancer patients. Sequencing used immunoSEQ multiplex PCR; TCRdb keeps in-frame clones, though not all of them. The sample consists of more than 95,000 clones, approximately 90% of them appearing once. The specimen was blood. V is TRBV3-1 (or the pseudogene TRBV3-2) and J is TRBJ1-4, with D possibly being TRBD1 (6 bases). This clonotype originated in a woman aged 70-85 years in good health. CDR3 in amino acids: CASSQGTAPNEKLFF. CDR3 DNA: TGTGCCAGCAGCCAAGGGACAGCCCCTAATGAAAAACTGTTTTTT.